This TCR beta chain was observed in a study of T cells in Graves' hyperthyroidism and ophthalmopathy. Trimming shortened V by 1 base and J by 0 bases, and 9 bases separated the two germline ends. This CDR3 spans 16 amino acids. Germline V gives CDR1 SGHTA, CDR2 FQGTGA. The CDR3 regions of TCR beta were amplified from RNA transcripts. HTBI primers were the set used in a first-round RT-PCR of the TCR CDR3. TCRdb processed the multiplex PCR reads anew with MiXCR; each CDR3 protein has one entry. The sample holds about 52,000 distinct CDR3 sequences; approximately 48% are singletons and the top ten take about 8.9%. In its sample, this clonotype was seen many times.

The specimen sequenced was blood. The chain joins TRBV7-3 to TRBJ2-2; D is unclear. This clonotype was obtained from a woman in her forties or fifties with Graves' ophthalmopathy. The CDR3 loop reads CASSLNNPTNTGELFF. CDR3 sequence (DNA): TGTGCCAGCAGCTTAAACAACCCCACGAACACCGGGGAGCTGTTTTTT.